A selection of T cell receptor beta chains follows, all from one sample in a study of T cell responses to AZD1222 COVID-19 vaccine. Here immunoSEQ multiplex PCR was the method, and the copy in TCRdb shows in-frame clones only, minus some. The sample lists 140,000 or so clones, 90% to 95% seen once, with approximately 4% in the top ten. The sample was peripheral blood, taken 28 days after the second AZD1222 dose. The origin of the receptors is an adult who received the AZD1222 COVID-19 vaccine. Both conserved end residues are part of each CDR3.

V gene,CDR3 protein
TRBV28,CASLEGGDSGNTIYF
TRBV4-3,CASSQGGEAFF
TRBV7-2,CASSFSGRDVYGYTF
TRBV20-1,CSARRGEEQYF
TRBV28,CASSPVTGRPSINEQFF
TRBV5-6,CASSLRPWSNQPQHF
TRBV28,CASSLGTGSDTQYF
TRBV6-5,CASSYDGSPSGNTIYF
TRBV28,CASSQIFGTSGYEQYF
TRBV5-6,CASSLRDSVGSQFF
TRBV18,CASSPGQEAFF
TRBV4-1,CASSQVTGRSDGYTF
TRBV7-9,CASSPGTGTYEQYF
TRBV4-1,CASSPAGLWGDTQYF
TRBV18,CASSPTDLGEQFF
TRBV15,CATSRDRAHEKLFF
TRBV7-2,CASSLAGRQGAGSPLHF
TRBV7-3,CASSLAPGQGYGYTF
TRBV7-2,CASSLVGGYGYTF
TRBV19,CASKTGPTNEKLFF
TRBV5-6,CASSLGRVYQPQHF